These 26 T cell receptor beta chains were all obtained from the same sample, sequenced in a study of shared clonotypes between healthy human individuals. Sequenced by immunoSEQ multiplex PCR; TCRdb stores in-frame clones only, minus some. The sample has about half a million clones; roughly 80% are singletons. Sequencing input: PBMCs. The receptors shown here come from a woman aged 40 to 49 in good health. Some clones in this sample may be carry-over from other donors' samples.

This chain connects TRBV7-2 to TRBJ2-7, with 7 bases matching TRBD2. The junction had 13 bases not matched to a gene; V was cut back by 1 base and J by 4 bases. The CDR3 covers 17 residues. From germline, CDR1 is SGHTA and CDR2 FQGNSA. CDR3 DNA sequence: TGTGCCAGCAGCTTAGAGGTAGCGGGTGGGATAGGTTACGAGCAGTACTTC. It translates to CASSLEVAGGIGYEQYF.

The gene calls are TRBV7-9 and TRBJ2-1; D not resolved. With 5 bases removed from V and 5 bases from J, the gap between germline ends came to 13 bases. The CDR3 is 14 amino acids. Germline CDR1 SEHNR, CDR2 FQNEAQ (reference sequence). The CDR3 DNA sequence: TGTGCCAGCAGCCCCCCTTCCGGCAACAATGAGCAGTTCTTC. Protein product: CASSPPSGNNEQFF.

On this clone itself: A far larger clone is one base from this, pointing to a likely read error. Because the CDR3 is missing its conserved closing phenylalanine or tryptophan, this is likely a read error. Additional DNA sequences in this sample encode the identical CDR3. The J gene is TRBJ2-2, the V gene TRBV6-6, with a weak D call TRBD1 (6 bases). Germline CDR1 MNHNY, CDR2 SVGAGI (reference sequence). The CDR3 loop spans 15 amino acids. Trimming cost V 6 bases and J 5 bases, with 16 bases left between them. In DNA, the CDR3 is TGTGCCAGCAGGCCACAGGGTTCGGGTACCGGGGAGCTGTTTTTA. Translating it yields CASRPQGSGTGELFL.

The V and J genes are TRBV30 and TRBJ2-7, with TRBD1 identical over 11 bases. V dropped 4 bases and J dropped 11; count of bases not matched to a gene: 10. The germline V gene encodes CDR1 GTSNPN and CDR2 SVGIG (reference sequence). The CDR3 is 13 residues long. The CDR3 coding sequence is TGTGCCTGGACAGACCGGGACAGGGGGTTAAAGTACTTC. Translated, it gives CAWTDRDRGLKYF.

The rearrangement uses TRBV11-2 and TRBJ2-1; 8 positions agree with TRBD2. Germline values: CDR1 SGHAT, CDR2 FQNNGV. The CDR3 spans 16 residues. Unmatched junction bases numbered 11, after V lost 6 bases and J lost 4 bases. The CDR3 coding sequence is TGTGCCAGCAGACCTATAGCGGGACAAATATACAATGAGCAGTTCTTC. Translating it yields CASRPIAGQIYNEQFF.

The V call is TRBV5-1, the J call TRBJ1-4; a weak D match, TRBD1 (5 bases). Germline V lookup: CDR1 SGHRS, CDR2 YFSETQ. The V gene lost 2 bases and the J gene lost 3 bases, with 14 bases spanning the gap. CDR3 size: 16 residues. The CDR3 nucleotides read TGCGCCAGCAGCTTCCTAAATCAGGGTGCTAATGAAAAACTGTTTTTT. Its translation is CASSFLNQGANEKLFF. The variable domain in full, with the rest retrieved from reference TRBV5-1 and TRBJ1-4, is KAGVTQTPRYLIKTRGQQVTLSCSPISGHRSVSWYQQTPGQGLQFLFEYFSETQRNKGNFPGRFSGRQFSNSRSEMNVSTLELGDSALYLCASSFLNQGANEKLFFGSGTQLSVL.

The DNA of the CDR3 is TGCGCCAGCAGCGCGGGAACTAGCATGGAGACCCAGTACTTC. It codes for CASSAGTSMETQYF. This chain uses TRBV5-1 with TRBJ2-5, with D possibly matching TRBD2 (6 bases). This CDR3 region has 14 residues. The V gene lost 4 bases and the J gene lost 5 bases, with 15 bases spanning the gap. Germline CDR1 and CDR2: SGHRS and YFSETQ.

V and J are TRBV6-1 and TRBJ2-7; either TRBD1 or TRBD2 may fit D (5 bases each). The V and J ends lost 1 base and 2 bases respectively, with 6 bases between them. Germline CDR1 and CDR2: MNHNS and SASEGT. There are 13 residues in the CDR3. CDR3 bases: TGTGCCAGCAGTGAAGTGGGACCCTACGAGCAGTACTTC. Amino acids: CASSEVGPYEQYF.

This clone was detected only a few times. V usage is TRBV28 and J usage is TRBJ2-7, with TRBD2 identical over 12 bases. Per the germline V gene, CDR1 is MDHEN and CDR2 is SYDVKM. With 1 base clipped from V and 5 bases from J, the junction kept 3 bases outside the gene matches. The CDR3 runs 15 residues. The CDR3 DNA is TGTGCCAGCAGTTTATTTGCTAGCGGGAGGGACGAGCAGTACTTC. This codes for CASSLFASGRDEQYF.

The count of this clone is one. The gene calls are TRBV5-1 and TRBJ2-1; D may be TRBD1 or TRBD2 (5 bases each). The CDR3 is 13 amino acids. The germline CDR1 and CDR2 sequences are SGHRS and YFSETQ. V was shortened by 0 bases and J by 15 bases, with 16 bases between the two germline ends. The CDR3 loop reads CASSLEGSAASFF. For the CDR3, the DNA is TGCGCCAGCAGCTTGGAGGGGAGCGCAGCCTCGTTCTTC.

This chain joins TRBV2 and TRBJ1-2, with TRBD1 matching 7 bases. Germline loops: CDR1 SNHLY, CDR2 FYNNEI. The V gene end was trimmed by 3 bases and the J gene end by 2 bases; junction bases not matched to a gene: 3. The CDR3 runs to 14 residues. The chain's CDR3 is CASSDFRGNYGYTF. CDR3 nucleotides: TGTGCCAGCAGTGATTTCAGGGGGAACTATGGCTACACCTTC.

V usage is TRBV13 and J usage is TRBJ2-7; TRBD1 aligns across 8 bases. The germline V gene encodes CDR1 PRHDT and CDR2 FYEKMQ (reference sequence). Trimming took 3 bases from V and 6 from J; bases not matched to a gene: 13. This CDR3 region has 16 residues. CDR3 region: CASSFNRDRSIGEQYF. CDR3 coding DNA: TGTGCCAGCAGCTTTAACCGGGACAGGAGTATTGGCGAGCAGTACTTC.

For this clone: A far larger clone is only one base removed, so a read error is likely. This chain joins TRBV29-1 and TRBJ1-2, with a tentative D call TRBD1 (5 bases). The V end lost 5 bases, the J end lost 6 bases, and 19 bases lay between the germline ends. This CDR3 has 14 residues. Germline lookup yields CDR1 SQVTM and CDR2 ANQGSEA. CDR3 residues: CSVTSLRGNDGYTF. DNA for the CDR3: TGCAGCGTTACCTCCCTCCGGGGCAACGATGGCTACACCTTC.

V is TRBV5-4 and J is TRBJ2-5; the D gene is possibly TRBD2 (5 bases). In germline, CDR1 is SGHNT, CDR2 YYREEE (reference sequence). CDR3 length: 14 amino acids. V gave up 0 bases and J gave up 5 bases, with 11 bases separating them. The CDR3 DNA reads TGTGCCAGCAGCTTGGGCGGACTGTTCGAGACCCAGTACTTC. Protein sequence: CASSLGGLFETQYF. The full variable domain, completed using reference TRBV5-4 and TRBJ2-5, is ETGVTQSPTHLIKTRGQQVTLRCSSQSGHNTVSWYQQALGQGPQFIFQYYREEENGRGNFPPRFSGLQFPNYSSELNVNALELDDSALYLCASSLGGLFETQYFGPGTRLLVL.

The chain links TRBV28 to TRBJ2-7, with 7 bases fitting TRBD1. J gave up 3 bases and V 6 bases, and 2 bases lay outside the gene matches. This CDR3 comprises 12 residues. CDR1 and CDR2 (germline): MDHEN, SYDVKM. The CDR3 region is CASRRDSYEQYF. The CDR3 DNA reads as TGTGCCAGCAGGAGGGACAGCTACGAGCAGTACTTC.

This clone appeared once. The chain has TRBV6-6 and TRBJ1-2; D is undetermined. V lost 5 bases and J 6 bases, leaving 16 bases between the germline ends. Germline V gene sequence: CDR1 MNHNY, CDR2 SVGAGI (reference sequence). There are 14 residues in the CDR3. CDR3 region: CASSRPPTRDGYTF. The CDR3 DNA reads TGTGCCAGCAGTCGACCCCCGACAAGGGATGGCTACACCTTC.

V and J are TRBV10-3 and TRBJ1-2; no definite D call. Germline-derived CDR1 and CDR2 are ENHRY and SYGVKD. The CDR3 has 13 residues. Trimming left V 5 bases short and J 3 bases short, with 10 bases between. The CDR3 here is CAISSDKDYGYTF. The DNA of the CDR3 is TGTGCCATCAGTTCCGACAAAGACTATGGCTACACCTTC.

CDR3 amino acids: CASSEGQGAYEQYF. CDR3 nucleotides: TGTGCCAGCAGCGAGGGACAGGGGGCTTACGAGCAGTACTTC. The chain is built from TRBV11-3 and TRBJ2-7; the match to TRBD1 covers 12 bases. In germline, CDR1 is SGHNT, CDR2 YENEEA. The CDR3 has 14 amino acids. The V segment lost 5 bases and the J segment 4 bases; nucleotides outside the gene matches: 3.

On this clone: Other DNA sequences within the sample encode an identical CDR3. The J gene is TRBJ1-2, the V gene TRBV18; perhaps TRBD1 as D (5 bases). Per the germline V gene, CDR1 is KGHSH and CDR2 is LQKENI. The CDR3 consists of 13 residues. Trimming took off 3 bases at V and 3 bases at J, with 8 bases between the two ends. The CDR3 is CASSPFRDYGYTF. CDR3 nucleotide sequence: TGTGCCAGCTCACCGTTCAGGGACTATGGCTACACCTTC.

The J gene is TRBJ2-7, the V gene TRBV5-1; TRBD2 aligns across 9 bases. The trim removed 2 bases at V and 5 bases at J, leaving 8 bases unmatched. CDR1 and CDR2 from the germline V gene are SGHRS and YFSETQ. The CDR3 is 15 residues long. The CDR3: CASSFPREGPNEQYF. CDR3 nucleotides: TGCGCCAGCAGCTTCCCGCGGGAGGGCCCAAACGAGCAGTACTTC. Drawing the rest from reference TRBV5-1 and TRBJ2-7, the complete variable domain is KAGVTQTPRYLIKTRGQQVTLSCSPISGHRSVSWYQQTPGQGLQFLFEYFSETQRNKGNFPGRFSGRQFSNSRSEMNVSTLELGDSALYLCASSFPREGPNEQYFGPGTRLTVT.

The chain couples TRBV2 to TRBJ2-7; TRBD2 aligns across 8 bases. Germline CDR1 is SNHLY and CDR2 is FYNNEI. The CDR3 runs 14 residues. V trimming: 5 bases; J trimming: 2 bases; junction bases outside the gene matches: 5. The CDR3 reads CASSFSGNPYEQYF. CDR3 DNA: TGTGCCAGCAGTTTTAGCGGGAATCCCTACGAGCAGTACTTC.

DNA of the CDR3: TGCAGCGTTGCCGGACTAGCGGGAGGGTCAGATACGCAGTATTTT. Its protein is CSVAGLAGGSDTQYF. V gene TRBV29-1 combines with J gene TRBJ2-3, with 15 bases identical to TRBD2. In germline, CDR1 is SQVTM, CDR2 ANQGSEA. J lost 4 bases, V lost 4 bases, and 3 bases had no gene match. There are 15 residues in the CDR3.

About this clone itself: This CDR3 fails to terminate in the conserved phenylalanine or tryptophan, so it likely reflects a read error. The V call is TRBV27, the J call TRBJ2-6, with D possibly being TRBD1 (6 bases). The CDR3 has 15 amino acids. Germline lookup yields CDR1 MNHEY and CDR2 SMNVEV (reference sequence). The CDR3 loop reads CASSLTGRGANVLTL. The DNA of the CDR3 is TGTGCCAGCAGTTTAACAGGGCGTGGGGCCAACGTACTGACTTTA.

The rearrangement joins TRBV6-6 to TRBJ1-2, with D perhaps matching TRBD1 (6 bases). The CDR3 is made up of 14 amino acids. Germline loops: CDR1 MNHNY, CDR2 SVGAGI (reference sequence). V was pared by 6 bases and J by 1 base, with 12 bases between. As DNA, the CDR3 is TGTGCCAGCAGCCGAAGACAGGTTAACTATGGCTACACCTTC. Amino acid sequence: CASSRRQVNYGYTF.

This chain connects TRBV30 to TRBJ1-3; 11 nucleotides line up with TRBD2. The better agreement between TRBJ2-2 and the DNA end casts doubt on the J call. In germline, CDR1 is GTSNPN, CDR2 SVGIG (reference sequence). The CDR3 runs 17 residues. CDR3 in amino acids: CASNPTSGMVRTGELFF. The CDR3, as DNA: TGTGCCTCAAACCCGACTAGCGGGATGGTTCGCACCGGGGAGCTGTTTTTT.

This clone came up a few times. This chain uses TRBV2 with TRBJ2-1, with 14 positions matching TRBD2. The junction had 12 bases not matched to a gene; V was cut back by 10 bases and J by 10 bases. The CDR3 contains 15 residues. Germline CDR1 and CDR2: SNHLY and FYNNEI. The DNA for the CDR3 is TGTGCCACCCACACCGGGACTAGCGGGAGCGGGGAGCAGTTCTTC. Residues: CATHTGTSGSGEQFF.